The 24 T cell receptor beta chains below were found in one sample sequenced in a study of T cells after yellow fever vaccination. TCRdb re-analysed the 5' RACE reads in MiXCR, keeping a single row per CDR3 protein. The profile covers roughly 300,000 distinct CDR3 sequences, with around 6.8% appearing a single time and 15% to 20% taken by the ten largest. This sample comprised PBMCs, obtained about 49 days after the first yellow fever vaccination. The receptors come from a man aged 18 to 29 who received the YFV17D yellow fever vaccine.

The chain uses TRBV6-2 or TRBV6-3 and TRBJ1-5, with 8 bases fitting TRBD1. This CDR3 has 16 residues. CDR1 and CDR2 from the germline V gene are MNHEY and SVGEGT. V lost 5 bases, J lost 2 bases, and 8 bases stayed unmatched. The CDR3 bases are TGTGCCAGCAGTGACCCGACAGGGGCGCGCAATCAGCCCCAGCATTTT. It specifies CASSDPTGARNQPQHF.

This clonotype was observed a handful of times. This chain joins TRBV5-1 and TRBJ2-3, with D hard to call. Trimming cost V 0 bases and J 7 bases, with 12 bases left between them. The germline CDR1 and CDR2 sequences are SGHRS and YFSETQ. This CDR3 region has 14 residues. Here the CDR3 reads CASSLVAVLNTQYF. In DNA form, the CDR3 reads TGCGCCAGCAGCTTGGTGGCAGTTTTAAATACGCAGTATTTT.

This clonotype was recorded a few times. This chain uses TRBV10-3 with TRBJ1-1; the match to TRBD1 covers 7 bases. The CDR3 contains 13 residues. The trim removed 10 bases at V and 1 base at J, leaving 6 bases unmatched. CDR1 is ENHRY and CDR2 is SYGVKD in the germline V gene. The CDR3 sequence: CATKGQKNTEAFF. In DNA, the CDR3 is TGTGCCACCAAGGGACAGAAGAACACTGAAGCTTTCTTT.

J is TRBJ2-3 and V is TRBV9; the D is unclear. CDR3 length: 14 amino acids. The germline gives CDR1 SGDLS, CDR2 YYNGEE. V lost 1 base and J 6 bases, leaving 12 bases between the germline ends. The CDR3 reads CASSVLISGDTQYF. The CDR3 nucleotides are TGTGCCAGCAGCGTATTGATCTCTGGCGATACGCAGTATTTT.

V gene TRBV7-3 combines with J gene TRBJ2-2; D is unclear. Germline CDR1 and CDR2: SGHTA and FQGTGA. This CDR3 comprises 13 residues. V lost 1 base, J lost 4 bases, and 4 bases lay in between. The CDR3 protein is CASSLNPTGELFF. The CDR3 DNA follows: TGTGCCAGCAGCTTAAACCCCACCGGGGAGCTGTTTTTT.

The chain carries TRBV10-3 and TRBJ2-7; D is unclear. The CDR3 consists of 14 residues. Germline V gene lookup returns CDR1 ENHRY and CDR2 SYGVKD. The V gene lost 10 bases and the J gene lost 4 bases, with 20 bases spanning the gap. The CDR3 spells CATTPGPRRYEQYV. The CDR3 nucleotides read TGTGCCACCACGCCGGGTCCTAGGAGATACGAGCAGTACGTC.

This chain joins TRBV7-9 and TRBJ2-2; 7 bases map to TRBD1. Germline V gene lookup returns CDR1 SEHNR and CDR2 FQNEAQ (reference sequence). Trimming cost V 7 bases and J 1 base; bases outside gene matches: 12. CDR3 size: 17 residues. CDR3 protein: CASTTSPGQMNTGELFF. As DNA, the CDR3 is TGTGCCAGCACCACTTCCCCGGGACAGATGAACACCGGGGAGCTGTTTTTT.

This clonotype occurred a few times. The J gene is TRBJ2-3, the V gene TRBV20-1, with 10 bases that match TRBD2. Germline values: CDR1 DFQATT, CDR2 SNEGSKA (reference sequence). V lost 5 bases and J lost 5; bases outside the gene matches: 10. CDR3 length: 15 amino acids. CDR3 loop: CSAAPVSGGEDTQYF. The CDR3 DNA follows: TGCAGTGCTGCCCCCGTCAGCGGGGGGGAAGATACGCAGTATTTT.

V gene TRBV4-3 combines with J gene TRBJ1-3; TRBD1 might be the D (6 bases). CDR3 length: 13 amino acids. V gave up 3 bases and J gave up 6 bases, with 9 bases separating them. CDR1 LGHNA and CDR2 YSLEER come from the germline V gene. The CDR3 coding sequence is TGCGCCAGCAGCCAGGGGGGGCAAAACACCATATATTTT. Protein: CASSQGGQNTIYF.

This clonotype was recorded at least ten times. CDR3 bases: TGTGCCAGCAGTTCGACCGCCGGAACAGGGGAAGATACGCAGTATTTT. Amino acid sequence: CASSSTAGTGEDTQYF. The gene calls are TRBV12-3 or TRBV12-4 and TRBJ2-3, with TRBD1 identical over 7 bases. CDR3 size: 16 residues. With V trimmed by 4 bases and J by 5 bases, 12 bases remained unmatched.

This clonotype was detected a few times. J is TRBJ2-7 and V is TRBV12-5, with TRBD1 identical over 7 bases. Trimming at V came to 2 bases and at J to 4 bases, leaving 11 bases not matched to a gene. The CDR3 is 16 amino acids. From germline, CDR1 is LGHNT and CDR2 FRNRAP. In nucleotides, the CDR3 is TGTGCTAGTGGTTTGCCAACCCACAGGGGACGGTACGAGCAGTACTTC. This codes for CASGLPTHRGRYEQYF.

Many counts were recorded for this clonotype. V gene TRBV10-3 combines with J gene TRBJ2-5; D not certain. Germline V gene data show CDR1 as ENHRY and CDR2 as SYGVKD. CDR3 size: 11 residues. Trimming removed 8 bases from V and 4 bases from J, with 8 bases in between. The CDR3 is CAIGQVETQYF. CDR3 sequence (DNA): TGTGCCATCGGGCAGGTAGAGACCCAGTACTTC.

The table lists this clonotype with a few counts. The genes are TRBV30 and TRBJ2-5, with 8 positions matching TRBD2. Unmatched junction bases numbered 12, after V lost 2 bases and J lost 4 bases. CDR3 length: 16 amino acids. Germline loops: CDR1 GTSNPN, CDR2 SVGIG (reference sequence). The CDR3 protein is CAWSTSSRGAGETQYF. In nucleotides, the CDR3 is TGTGCCTGGAGTACCTCCTCGCGGGGGGCTGGAGAGACCCAGTACTTC. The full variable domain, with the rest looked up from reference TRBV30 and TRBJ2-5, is SQTIHQWPATLVQPVGSPLSLECTVEGTSNPNLYWYRQAAGRGLQLLFYSVGIGQISSEVPQNLSASRPQDRQFILSSKKLLLSDSGFYLCAWSTSSRGAGETQYFGPGTRLLVL.

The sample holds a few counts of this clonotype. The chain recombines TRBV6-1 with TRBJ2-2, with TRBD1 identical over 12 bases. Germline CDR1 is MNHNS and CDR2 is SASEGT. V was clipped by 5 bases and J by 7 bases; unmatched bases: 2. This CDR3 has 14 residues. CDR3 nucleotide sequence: TGTGCCAGCAGTAGGGACAGGGGGCACGGGGAGCTGTTTTTT. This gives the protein CASSRDRGHGELFF.

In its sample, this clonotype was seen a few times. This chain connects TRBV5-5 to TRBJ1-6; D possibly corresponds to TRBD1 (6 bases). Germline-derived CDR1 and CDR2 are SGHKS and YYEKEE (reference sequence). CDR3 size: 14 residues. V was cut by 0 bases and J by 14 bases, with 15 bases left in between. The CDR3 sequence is CASSLAAGHLTLHF. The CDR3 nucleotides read TGTGCCAGCAGCTTGGCCGCGGGACACCTGACCCTCCACTTT.

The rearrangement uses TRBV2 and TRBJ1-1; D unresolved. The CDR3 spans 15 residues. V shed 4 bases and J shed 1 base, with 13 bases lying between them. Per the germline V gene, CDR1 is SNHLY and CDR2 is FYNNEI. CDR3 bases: TGTGCCAGCAGTGTACGAAAAGGAACGAACACTGAAGCTTTCTTT. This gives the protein CASSVRKGTNTEAFF.

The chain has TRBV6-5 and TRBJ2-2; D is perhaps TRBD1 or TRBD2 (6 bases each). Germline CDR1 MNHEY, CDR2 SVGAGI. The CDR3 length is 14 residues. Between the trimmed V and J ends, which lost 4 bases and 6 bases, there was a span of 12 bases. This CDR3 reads CASSSKEGAGELFF. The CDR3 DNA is TGTGCCAGCAGTTCTAAGGAGGGGGCCGGGGAGCTGTTTTTT.

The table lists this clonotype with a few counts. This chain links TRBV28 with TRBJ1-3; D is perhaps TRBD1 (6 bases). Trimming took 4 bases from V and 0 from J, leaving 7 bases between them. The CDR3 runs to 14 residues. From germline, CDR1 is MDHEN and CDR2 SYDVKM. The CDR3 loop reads CASSWTVSGNTIYF. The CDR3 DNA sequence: TGTGCCAGCAGTTGGACAGTCTCTGGAAACACCATATATTTT.

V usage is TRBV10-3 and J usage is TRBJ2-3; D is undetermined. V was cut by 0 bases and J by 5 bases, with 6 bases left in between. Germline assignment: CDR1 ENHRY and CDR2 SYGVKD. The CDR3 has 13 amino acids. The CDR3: CAISESNGDTQYF. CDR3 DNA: TGTGCCATCAGTGAGTCTAACGGAGATACGCAGTATTTT.

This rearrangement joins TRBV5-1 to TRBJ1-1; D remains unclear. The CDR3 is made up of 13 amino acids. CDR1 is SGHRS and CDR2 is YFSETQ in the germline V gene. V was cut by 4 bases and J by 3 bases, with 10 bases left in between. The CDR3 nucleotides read TGCGCCAGCAGCGAACGACCGGACACTGAAGCTTTCTTT. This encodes CASSERPDTEAFF.

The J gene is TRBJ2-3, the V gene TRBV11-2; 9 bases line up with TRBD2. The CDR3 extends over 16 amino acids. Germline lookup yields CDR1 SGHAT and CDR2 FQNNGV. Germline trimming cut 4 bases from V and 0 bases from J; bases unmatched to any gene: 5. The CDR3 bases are TGTGCCAGCAGCTCCGTAGCGGGGGTCAGCACAGATACGCAGTATTTT. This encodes CASSSVAGVSTDTQYF.

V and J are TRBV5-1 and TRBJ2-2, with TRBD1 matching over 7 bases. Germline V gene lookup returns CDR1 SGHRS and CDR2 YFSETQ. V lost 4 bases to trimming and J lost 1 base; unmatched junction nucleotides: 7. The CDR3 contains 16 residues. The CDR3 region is CASSRTGALNTGELFF. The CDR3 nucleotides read TGCGCCAGCAGCCGAACAGGGGCGCTGAACACCGGGGAGCTGTTTTTT. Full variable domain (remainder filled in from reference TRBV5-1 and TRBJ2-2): KAGVTQTPRYLIKTRGQQVTLSCSPISGHRSVSWYQQTPGQGLQFLFEYFSETQRNKGNFPGRFSGRQFSNSRSEMNVSTLELGDSALYLCASSRTGALNTGELFFGEGSRLTVL.

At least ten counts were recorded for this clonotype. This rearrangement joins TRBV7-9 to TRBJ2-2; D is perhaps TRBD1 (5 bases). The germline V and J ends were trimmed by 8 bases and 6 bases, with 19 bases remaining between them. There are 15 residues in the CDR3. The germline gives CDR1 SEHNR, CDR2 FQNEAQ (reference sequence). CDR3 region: CASQAFREAPGELFF. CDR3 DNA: TGTGCCAGCCAGGCGTTCAGGGAAGCTCCCGGGGAGCTGTTTTTT.

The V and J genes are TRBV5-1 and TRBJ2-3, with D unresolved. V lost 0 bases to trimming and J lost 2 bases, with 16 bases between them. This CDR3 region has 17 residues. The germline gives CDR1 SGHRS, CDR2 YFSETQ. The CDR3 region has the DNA TGCGCCAGCAGCTTGGTGGTGGTGGATTTCAACACAGATACGCAGTATTTT. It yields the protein CASSLVVVDFNTDTQYF.